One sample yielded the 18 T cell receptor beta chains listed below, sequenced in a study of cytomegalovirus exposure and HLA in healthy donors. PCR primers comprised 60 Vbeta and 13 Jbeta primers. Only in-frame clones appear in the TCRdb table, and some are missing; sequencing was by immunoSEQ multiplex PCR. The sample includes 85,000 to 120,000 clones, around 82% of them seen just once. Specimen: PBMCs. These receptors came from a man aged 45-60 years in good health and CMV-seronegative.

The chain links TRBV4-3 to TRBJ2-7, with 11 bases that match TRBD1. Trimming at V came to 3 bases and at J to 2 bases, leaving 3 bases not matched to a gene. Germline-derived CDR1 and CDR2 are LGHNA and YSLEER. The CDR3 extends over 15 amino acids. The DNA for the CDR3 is TGCGCCAGCAGCCACGGGACAGGGGGGACCTACGAGCAGTACTTC. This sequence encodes CASSHGTGGTYEQYF.

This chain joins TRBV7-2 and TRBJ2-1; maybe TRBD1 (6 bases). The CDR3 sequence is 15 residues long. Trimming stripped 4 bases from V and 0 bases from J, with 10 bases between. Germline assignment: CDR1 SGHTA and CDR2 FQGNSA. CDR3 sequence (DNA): TGTGCCAGCAGCTCGGACAGCAACTCCTACAATGAGCAGTTCTTC. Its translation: CASSSDSNSYNEQFF.

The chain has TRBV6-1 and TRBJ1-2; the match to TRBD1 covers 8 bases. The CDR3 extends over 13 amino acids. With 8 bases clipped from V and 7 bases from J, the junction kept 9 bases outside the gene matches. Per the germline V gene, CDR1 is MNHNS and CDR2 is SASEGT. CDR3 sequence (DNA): TGTGCCAGCTCCGAGGACAGGGACTCTGGCTACACCTTC. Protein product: CASSEDRDSGYTF.

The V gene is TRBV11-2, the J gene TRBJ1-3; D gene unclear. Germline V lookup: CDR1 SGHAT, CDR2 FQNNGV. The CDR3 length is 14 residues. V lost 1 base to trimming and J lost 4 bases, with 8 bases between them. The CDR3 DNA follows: TGTGCCAGCAGCTTAGCGGGGTACGGAAACACCATATATTTT. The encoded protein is CASSLAGYGNTIYF.

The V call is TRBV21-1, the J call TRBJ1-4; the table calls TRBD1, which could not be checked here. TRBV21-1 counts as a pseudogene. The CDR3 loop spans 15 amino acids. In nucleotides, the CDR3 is TGTGCCAGCAGCAAAAAGCACAGCTGCCCCGAAAAACTGTTTTTT. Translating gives CASSKKHSCPEKLFF.

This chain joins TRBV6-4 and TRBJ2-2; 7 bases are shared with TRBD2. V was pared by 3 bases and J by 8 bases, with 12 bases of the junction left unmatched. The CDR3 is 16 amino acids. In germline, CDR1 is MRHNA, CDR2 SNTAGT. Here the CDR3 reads CASSERLAVPSGELFF. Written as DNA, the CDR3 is TGTGCCAGCAGTGAGCGACTAGCAGTACCGTCAGGGGAGCTGTTTTTT.

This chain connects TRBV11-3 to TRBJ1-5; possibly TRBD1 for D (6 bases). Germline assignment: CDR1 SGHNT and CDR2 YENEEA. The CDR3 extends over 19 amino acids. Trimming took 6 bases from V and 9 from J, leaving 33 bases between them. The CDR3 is CASSLRVGGQHDFSGPQHF. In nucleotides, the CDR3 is TGTGCCAGCAGTCTTCGGGTCGGGGGGCAACACGATTTTTCCGGGCCCCAGCATTTT.

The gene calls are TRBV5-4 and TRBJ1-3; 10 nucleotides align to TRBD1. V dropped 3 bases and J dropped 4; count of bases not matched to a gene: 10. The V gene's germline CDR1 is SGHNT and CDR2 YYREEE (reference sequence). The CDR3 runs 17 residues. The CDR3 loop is CASSWAGGTGAGNTIYF. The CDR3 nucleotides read TGTGCCAGCAGCTGGGCCGGCGGGACAGGGGCCGGAAACACCATATATTTT.

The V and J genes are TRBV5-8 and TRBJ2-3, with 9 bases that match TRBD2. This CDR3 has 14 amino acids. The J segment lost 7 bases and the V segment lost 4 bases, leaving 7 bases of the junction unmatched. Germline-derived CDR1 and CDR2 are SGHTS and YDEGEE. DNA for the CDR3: TGTGCCAGCAGCCCCGGACTAGCGCGGAATACGCAGTATTTT. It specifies CASSPGLARNTQYF.

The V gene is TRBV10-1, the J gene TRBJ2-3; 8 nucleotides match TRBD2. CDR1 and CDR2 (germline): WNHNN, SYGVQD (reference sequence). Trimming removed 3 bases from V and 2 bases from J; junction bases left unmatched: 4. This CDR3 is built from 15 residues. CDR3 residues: CASSDQRGNTDTQYF. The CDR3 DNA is TGCGCCAGCAGTGACCAGCGGGGGAACACAGATACGCAGTATTTT.

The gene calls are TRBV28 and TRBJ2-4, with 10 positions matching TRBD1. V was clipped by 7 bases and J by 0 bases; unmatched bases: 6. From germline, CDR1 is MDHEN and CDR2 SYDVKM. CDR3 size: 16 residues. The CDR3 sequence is CASTQTGGSAKNIQYF. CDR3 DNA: TGTGCCAGCACGCAGACAGGGGGCTCAGCCAAAAACATTCAGTACTTC. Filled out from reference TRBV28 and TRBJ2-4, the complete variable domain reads DVKVTQSSRYLVKRTGEKVFLECVQDMDHENMFWYRQDPGLGLRLIYFSYDVKMKEKGDIPEGYSVSREKKERFSLILESASTNQTSMYLCASTQTGGSAKNIQYFGAGTRLSVL.

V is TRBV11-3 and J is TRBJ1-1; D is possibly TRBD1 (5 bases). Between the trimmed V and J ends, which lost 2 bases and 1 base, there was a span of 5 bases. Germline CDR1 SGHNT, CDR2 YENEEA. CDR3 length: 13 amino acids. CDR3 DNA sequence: TGTGCCAGCAGCTTAAGGGGGAACACTGAAGCTTTCTTT. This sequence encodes CASSLRGNTEAFF.

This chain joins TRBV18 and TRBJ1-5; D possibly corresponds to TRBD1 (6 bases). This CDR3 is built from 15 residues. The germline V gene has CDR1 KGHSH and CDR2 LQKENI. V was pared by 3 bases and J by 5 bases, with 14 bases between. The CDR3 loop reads CASSPPGGEYQPQHF. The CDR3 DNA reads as TGTGCCAGCTCACCCCCGGGGGGCGAGTATCAGCCCCAGCATTTT.

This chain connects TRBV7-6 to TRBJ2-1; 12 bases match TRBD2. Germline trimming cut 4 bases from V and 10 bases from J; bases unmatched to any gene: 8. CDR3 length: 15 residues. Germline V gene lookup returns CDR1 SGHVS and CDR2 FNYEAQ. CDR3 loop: CASSSTSGGFIEQFF. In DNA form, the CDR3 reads TGTGCCAGCAGCTCTACTAGCGGGGGGTTTATAGAGCAGTTCTTC.

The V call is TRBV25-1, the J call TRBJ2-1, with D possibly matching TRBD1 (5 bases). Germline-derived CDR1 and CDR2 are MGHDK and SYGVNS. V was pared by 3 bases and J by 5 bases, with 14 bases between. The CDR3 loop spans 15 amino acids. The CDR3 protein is CASSDRRQRNNEQFF. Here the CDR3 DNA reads TGTGCCAGCAGTGACAGGAGACAGCGCAACAATGAGCAGTTCTTC.

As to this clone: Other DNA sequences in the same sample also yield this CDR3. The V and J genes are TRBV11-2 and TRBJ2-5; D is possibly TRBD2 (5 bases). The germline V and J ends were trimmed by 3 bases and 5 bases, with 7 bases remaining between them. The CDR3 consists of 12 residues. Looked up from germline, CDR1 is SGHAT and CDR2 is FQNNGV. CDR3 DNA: TGTGCCAGCAGCTTTGGCGGGGAGACCCAGTACTTC. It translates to CASSFGGETQYF.

CDR3 residues: CATSGDVGVSQPQHF. CDR3 DNA: TGTGCCACCAGCGGTGATGTCGGGGTTAGTCAGCCCCAGCATTTT. The V and J genes are TRBV15 and TRBJ1-5; D is undetermined. V dropped 5 bases and J dropped 6 bases, with 17 bases sitting between them. Germline CDR1 and CDR2: LNHNV and YYDKDF (reference sequence). The CDR3 is 15 residues long.

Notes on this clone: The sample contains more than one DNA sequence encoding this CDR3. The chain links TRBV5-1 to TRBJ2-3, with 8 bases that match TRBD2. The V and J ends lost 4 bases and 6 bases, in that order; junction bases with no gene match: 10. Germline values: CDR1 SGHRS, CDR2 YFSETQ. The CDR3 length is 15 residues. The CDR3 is CASSQTDGGADTQYF. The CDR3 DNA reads TGCGCCAGCAGCCAAACCGACGGGGGGGCGGATACGCAGTATTTT.